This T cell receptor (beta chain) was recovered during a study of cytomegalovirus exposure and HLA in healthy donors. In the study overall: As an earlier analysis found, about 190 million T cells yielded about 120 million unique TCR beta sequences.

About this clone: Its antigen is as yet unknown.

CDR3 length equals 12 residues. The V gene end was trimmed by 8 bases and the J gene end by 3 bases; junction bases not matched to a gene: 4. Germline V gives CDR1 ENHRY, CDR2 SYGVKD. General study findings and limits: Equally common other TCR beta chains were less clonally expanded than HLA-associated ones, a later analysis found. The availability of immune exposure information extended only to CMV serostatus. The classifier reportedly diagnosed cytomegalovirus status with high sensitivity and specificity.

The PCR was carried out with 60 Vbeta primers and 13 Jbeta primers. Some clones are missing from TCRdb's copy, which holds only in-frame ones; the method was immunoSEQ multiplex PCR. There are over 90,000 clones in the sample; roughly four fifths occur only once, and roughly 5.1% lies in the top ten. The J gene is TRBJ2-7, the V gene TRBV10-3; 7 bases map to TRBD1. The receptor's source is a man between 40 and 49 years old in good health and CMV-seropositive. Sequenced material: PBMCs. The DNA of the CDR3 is TGTGCCATCTTGGACAGGAACTACGAGCAGTACTTC. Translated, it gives CAILDRNYEQYF.